This T cell receptor (beta chain) was sequenced in a study of radiotherapy plus CTLA-4 blockade in lung cancer. Background on the study: Objective responses arose in over 15% of patients, and 31% experienced disease control.

Whole-study findings and limits: In blood, TCR clones derived from the tumor expanded after radiotherapy plus ipilimumab. Early blood T cell clone dynamics reportedly forecast response best, with interferon-beta.

Germline V lookup: CDR1 SGDLS, CDR2 YYNGEE. This CDR3 contains 16 residues. Trimming cost V 3 bases and J 2 bases; bases outside gene matches: 8. Repertoires were generated with immunoSEQ multiplex PCR, while TCRdb's copy carries only in-frame clones and drops some. The sample contains about 99,000 clones, 80% to 90% of which appear only once. Comments on this clone: What it binds is not known.

This receptor was identified in a human donor with non-small cell lung cancer that progressed on radiotherapy plus ipilimumab. Here the sequenced sample was peripheral blood, taken from a patient treated with radiotherapy plus ipilimumab. The chain carries TRBV9 and TRBJ2-1; 7 nucleotides agree with TRBD1. Here the CDR3 reads CASSGQGTVPYNEQFF. DNA for the CDR3: TGTGCCAGCAGCGGGCAAGGGACAGTTCCCTACAATGAGCAGTTCTTC.